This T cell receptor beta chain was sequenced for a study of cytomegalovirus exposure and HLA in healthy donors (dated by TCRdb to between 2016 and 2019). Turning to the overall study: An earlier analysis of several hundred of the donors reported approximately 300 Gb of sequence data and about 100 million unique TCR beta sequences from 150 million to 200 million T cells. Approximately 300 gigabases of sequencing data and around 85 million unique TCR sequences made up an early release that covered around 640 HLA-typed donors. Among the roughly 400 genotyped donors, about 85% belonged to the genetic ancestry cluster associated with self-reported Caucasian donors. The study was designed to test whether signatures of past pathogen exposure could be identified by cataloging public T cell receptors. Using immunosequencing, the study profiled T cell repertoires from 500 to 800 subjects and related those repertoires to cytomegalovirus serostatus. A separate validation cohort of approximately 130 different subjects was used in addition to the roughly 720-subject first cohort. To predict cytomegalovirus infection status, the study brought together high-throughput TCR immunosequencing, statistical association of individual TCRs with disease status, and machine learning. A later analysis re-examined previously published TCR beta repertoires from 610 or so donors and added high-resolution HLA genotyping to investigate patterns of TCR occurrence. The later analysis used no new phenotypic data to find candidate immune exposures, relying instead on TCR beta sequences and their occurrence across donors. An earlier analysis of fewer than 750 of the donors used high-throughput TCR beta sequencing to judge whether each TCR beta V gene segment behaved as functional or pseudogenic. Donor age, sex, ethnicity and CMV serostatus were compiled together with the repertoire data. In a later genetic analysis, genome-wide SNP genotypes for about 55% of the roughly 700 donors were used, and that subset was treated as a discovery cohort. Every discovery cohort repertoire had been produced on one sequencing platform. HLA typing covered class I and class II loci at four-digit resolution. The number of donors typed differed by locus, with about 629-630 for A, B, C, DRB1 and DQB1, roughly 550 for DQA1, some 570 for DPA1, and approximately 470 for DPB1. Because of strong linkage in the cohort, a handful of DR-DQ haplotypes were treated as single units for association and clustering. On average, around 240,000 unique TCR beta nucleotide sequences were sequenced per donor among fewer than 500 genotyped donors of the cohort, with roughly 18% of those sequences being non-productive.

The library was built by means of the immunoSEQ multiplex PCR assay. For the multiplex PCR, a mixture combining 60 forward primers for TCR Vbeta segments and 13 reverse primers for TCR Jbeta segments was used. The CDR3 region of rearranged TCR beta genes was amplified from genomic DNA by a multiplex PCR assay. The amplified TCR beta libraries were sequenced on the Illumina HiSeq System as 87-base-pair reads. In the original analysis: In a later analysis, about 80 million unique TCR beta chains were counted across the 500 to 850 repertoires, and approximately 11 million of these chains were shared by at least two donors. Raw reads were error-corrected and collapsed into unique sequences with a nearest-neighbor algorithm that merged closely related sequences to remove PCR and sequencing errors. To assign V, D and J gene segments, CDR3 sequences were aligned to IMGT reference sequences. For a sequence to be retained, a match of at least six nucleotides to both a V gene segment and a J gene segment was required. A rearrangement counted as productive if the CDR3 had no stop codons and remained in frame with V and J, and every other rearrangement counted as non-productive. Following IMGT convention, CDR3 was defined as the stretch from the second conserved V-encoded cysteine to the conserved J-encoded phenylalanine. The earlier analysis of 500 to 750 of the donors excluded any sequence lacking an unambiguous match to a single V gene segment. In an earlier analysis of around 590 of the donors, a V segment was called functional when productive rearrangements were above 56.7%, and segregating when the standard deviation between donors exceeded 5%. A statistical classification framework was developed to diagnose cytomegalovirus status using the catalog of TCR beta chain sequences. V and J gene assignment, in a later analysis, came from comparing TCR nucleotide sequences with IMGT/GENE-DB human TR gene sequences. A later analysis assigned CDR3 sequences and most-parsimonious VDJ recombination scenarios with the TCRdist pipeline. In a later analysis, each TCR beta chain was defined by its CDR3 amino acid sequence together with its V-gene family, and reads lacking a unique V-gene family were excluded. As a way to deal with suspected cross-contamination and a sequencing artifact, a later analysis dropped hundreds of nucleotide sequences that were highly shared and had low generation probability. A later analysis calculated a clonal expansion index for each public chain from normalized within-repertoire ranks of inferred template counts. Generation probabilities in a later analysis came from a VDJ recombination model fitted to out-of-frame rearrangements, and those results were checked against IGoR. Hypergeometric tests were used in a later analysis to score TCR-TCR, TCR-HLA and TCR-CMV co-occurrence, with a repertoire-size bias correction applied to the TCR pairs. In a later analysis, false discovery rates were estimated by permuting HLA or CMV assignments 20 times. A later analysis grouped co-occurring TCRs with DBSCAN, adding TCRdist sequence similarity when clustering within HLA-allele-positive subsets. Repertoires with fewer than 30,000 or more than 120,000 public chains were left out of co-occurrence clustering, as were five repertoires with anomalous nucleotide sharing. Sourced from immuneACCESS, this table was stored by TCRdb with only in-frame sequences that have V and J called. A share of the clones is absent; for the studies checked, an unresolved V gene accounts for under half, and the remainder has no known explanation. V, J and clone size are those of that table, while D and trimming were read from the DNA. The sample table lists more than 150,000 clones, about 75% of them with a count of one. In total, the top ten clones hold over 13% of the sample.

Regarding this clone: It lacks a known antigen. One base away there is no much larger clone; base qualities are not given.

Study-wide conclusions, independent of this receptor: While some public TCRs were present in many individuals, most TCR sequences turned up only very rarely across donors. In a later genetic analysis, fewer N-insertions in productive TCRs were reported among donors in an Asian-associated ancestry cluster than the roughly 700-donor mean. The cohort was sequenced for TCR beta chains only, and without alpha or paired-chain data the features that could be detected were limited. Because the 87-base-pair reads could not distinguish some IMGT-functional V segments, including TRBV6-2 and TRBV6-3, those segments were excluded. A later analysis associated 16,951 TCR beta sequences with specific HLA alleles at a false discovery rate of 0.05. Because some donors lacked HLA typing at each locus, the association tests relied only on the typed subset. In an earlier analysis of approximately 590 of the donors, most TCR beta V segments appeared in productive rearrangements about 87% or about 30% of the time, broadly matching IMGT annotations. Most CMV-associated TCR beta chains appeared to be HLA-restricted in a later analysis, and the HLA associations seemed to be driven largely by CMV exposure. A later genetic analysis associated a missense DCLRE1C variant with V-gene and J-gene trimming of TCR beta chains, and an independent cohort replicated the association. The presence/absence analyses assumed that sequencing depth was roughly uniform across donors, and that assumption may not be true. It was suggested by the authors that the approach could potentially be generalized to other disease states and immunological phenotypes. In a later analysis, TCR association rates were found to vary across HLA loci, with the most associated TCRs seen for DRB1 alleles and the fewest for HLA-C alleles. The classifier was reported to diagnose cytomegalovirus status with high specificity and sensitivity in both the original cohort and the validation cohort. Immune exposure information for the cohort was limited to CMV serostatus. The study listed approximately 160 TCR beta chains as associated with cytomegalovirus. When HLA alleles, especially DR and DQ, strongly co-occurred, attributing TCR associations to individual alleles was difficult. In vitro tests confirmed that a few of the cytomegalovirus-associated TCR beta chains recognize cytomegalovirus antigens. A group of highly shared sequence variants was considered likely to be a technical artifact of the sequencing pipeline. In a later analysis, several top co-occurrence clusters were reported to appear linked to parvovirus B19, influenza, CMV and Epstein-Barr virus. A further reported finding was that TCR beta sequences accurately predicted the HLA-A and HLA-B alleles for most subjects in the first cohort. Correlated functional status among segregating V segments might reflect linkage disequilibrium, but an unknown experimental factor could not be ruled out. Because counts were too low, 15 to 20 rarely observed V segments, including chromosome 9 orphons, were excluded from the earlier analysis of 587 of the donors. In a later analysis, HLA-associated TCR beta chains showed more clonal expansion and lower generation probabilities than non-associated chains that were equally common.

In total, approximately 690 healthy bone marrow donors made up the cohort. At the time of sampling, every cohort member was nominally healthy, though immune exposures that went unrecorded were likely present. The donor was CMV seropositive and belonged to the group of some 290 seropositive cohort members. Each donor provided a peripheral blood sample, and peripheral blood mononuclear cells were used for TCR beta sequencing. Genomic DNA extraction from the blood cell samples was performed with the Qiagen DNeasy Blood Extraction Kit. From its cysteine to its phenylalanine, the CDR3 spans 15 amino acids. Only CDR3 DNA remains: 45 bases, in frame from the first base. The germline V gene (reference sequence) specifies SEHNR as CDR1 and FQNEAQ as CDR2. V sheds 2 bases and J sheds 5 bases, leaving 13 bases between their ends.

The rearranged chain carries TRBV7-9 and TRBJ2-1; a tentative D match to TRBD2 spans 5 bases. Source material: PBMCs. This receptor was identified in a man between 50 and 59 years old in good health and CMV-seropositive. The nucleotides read TGTGCCAGCAGCTTAACCGGGGTCGGCGACAATGAGCAGTTCTTC. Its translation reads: CASSLTGVGDNEQFF.